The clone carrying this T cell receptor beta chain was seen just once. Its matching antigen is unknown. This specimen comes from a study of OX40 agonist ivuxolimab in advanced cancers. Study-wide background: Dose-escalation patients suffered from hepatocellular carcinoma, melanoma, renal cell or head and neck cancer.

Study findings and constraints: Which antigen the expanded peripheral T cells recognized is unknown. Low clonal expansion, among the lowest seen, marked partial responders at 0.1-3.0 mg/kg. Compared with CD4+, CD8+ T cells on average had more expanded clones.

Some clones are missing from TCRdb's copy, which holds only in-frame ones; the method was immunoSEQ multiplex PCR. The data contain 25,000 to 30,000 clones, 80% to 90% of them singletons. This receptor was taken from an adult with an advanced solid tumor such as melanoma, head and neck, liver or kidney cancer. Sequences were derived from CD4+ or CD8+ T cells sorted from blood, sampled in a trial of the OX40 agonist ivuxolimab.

CDR3: CASSLTGTTNEAFF. The DNA of the CDR3 is TGTGCCAGCAGTTTAACCGGGACGACCAATGAAGCTTTCTTT. The chain uses TRBV6-5 and TRBJ1-1; tentative D call: TRBD1 (5 bases). Trimming stripped 4 bases from V and 7 bases from J, with 16 bases between. The CDR3 length is 14 residues. CDR1 is MNHEY and CDR2 is SVGAGI in the germline V gene.